The text below deals with one TCR beta chain. The sample belongs to a study of blood T cell repertoires in COVID-19. Study-level background: Sites across the United States, Italy and Spain contributed samples from acute and convalescent COVID-19.

Assignment of participants to cohorts was predicated upon participant-reported clinical history. The CDR3 loop spans 13 amino acids. CDR1 and CDR2 from the germline V gene are SGHTA and FQGNSA. V lost 8 bases, J lost 8 bases, and 16 bases lay in between. Original methodology: The assay estimated nucleated cells by amplifying reference gene primers. Data came from immunoSEQ multiplex PCR; TCRdb stores just in-frame clones and leaves some out. For V, J and clone size, that table is used; D and trimming come from the DNA. The sample lists some 100,000 clones, 80% to 90% occurring once. The J gene is TRBJ2-1, the V gene TRBV7-2; perhaps TRBD2 as D (5 bases). Sequences were obtained from PBMCs or T cells enriched from blood (not recorded which). The source is a woman in her forties or fifties who had recovered from COVID-19. The CDR3 loop is CASARWAGDEQFF. CDR3 DNA: TGTGCCAGCGCAAGGTGGGCGGGCGATGAGCAGTTCTTC.